The clone carrying this T cell receptor beta chain was seen just once. These data belong to a study of T-cell reconstitution after alpha-beta-depleted transplantation in children. Looked up from germline, CDR1 is DFQATT and CDR2 is SNEGSKA (reference sequence). V lost 3 bases and J 2 bases, leaving 10 bases between the germline ends. The CDR3 has 13 amino acids. A library of TCRbeta sequences, prepared with unique molecular identifiers, was generated. TCRdb itself ran the PCR reads through MiXCR, one entry per CDR3 protein. The sample records 4,000 or so distinct CDR3 sequences, about 8.2% being singletons.

V usage is TRBV20-1 and J usage is TRBJ2-5, with D possibly matching TRBD1 (5 bases). The source is a male patient aged 2 to 9 who had a stem cell transplant for acute lymphoblastic leukemia, so the T cells may come from the graft donor. The sample in question was PBMCs, mostly from graft donor cells, obtained 180 days after TCRalphabeta/CD19-depleted stem cell transplant. This chain's CDR3 is CSASPGRQETQYF. CDR3 coding DNA: TGCAGTGCTAGCCCAGGGCGACAAGAGACCCAGTACTTC.